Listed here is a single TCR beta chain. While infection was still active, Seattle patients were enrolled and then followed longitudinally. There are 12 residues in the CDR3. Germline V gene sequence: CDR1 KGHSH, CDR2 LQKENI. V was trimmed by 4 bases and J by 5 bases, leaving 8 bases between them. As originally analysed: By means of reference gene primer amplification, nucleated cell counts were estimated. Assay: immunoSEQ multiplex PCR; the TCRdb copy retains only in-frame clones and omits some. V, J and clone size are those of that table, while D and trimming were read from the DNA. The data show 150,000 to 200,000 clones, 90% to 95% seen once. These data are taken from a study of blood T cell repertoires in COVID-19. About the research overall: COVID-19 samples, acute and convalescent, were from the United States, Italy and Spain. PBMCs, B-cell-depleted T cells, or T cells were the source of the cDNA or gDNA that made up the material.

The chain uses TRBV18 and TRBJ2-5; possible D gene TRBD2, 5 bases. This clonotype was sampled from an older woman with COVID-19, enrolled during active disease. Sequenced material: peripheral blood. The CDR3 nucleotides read TGTGCCAGCTCACACCCGGGGGAGACCCAGTACTTC. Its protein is CASSHPGETQYF.